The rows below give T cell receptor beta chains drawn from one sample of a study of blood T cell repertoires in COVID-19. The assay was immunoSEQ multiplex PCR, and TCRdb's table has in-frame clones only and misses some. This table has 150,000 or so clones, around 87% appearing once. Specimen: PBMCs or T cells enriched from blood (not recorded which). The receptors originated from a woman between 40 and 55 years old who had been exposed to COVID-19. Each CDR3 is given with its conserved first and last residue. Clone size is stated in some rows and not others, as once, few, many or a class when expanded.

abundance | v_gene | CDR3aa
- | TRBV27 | CASSRGTYNEQFF
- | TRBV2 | CASSDFGLRTDTQYF
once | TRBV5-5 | CAKGGGVHNEQFF
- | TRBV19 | CASSPDRNNGYTF
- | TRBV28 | CASSLGLAGGRGYNEQFF
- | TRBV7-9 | CASSLAVNWWEQYF
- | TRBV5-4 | CASSSPRGSMNTEAFF
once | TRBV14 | CASSRNRGQDTGELFF
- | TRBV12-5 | CASGSTDTQYF
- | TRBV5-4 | CASRAGANEKLFF
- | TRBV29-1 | CSVVGLGSSGNTIYF
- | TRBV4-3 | CASSQPTSRGTNEKLFF
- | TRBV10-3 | CAIKEGSNQPQHF
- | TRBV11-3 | CASSFPFGEASGNTIYF
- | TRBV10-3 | CAISDRGKNNSPLHF
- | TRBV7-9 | CASSHSGEQPQHF
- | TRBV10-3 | CAISWTGGHTDTEAFF
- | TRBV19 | CASSRDRDFNSPLHF
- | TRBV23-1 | CASSSGQGDTDTQYF
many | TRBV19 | CASSFRNTIYF
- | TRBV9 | CASSLTGQGNYGYTF
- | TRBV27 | CASPRGGGRDGGYTF
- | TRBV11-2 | CASSSPRRGFQYF
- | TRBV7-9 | CASSPGTGRSYEQYF
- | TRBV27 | CASSLTRTSGAPSYNEQFF
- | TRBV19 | CASSGGNEQFF
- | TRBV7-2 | CASSSNSGNTIYF
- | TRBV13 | CASSSSGLAGGFGTGELFF
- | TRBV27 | CASLGTGQGEGYTF
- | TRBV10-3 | CAISDRQGKETQYF
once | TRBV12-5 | CASGLGQGPHNEQFF
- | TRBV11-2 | CASSLFGRNTEAFF
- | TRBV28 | CASSSSSASYNSPLHF
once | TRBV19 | CASSKTGASSGNTIYF
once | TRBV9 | CASSLQGVNSPLHF
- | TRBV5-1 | CASSLVGAGDTEAFF
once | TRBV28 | CASSFPEGTNTEAFF
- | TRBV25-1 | CASSDGRNSNQPQHF
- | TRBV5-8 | CASSYNYEQYF
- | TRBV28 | CASSTRDKKEVYNEQFF
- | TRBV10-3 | CAISEGTGPNYGYTF
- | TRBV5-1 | CASSLGLERNTIYF
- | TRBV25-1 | CASSDGGEPFYEQYF
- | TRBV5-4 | CASSSGGGDNQPQHF
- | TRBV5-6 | CATQYSGSEAFF
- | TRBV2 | CASSDDSNSPLHF